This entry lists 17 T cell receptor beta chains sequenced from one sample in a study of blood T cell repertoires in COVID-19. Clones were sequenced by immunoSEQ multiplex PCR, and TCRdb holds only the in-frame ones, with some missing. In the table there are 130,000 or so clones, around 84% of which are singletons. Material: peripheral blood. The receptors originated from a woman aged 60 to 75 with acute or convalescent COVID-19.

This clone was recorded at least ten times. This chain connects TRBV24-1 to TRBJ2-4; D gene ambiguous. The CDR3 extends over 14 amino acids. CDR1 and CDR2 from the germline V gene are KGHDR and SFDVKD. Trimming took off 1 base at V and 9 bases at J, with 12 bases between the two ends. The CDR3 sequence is CATSDFNEAGIQYF. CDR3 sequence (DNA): TGTGCCACCAGTGATTTTAACGAGGCTGGCATTCAGTACTTC.

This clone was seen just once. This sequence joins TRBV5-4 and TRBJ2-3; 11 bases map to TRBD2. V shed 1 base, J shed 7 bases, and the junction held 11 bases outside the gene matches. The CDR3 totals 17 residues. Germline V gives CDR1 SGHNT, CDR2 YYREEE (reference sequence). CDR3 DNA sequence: TGTGCCAGCAGCTTGAGATTAGCGGGGGGGCGAGTATATACGCAGTATTTT. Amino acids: CASSLRLAGGRVYTQYF.

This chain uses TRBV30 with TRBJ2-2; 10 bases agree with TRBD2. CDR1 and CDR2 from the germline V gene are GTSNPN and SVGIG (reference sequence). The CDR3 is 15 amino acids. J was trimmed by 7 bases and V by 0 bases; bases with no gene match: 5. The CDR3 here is CAWSVGAGGVGELFF. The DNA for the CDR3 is TGTGCCTGGAGTGTCGGAGCGGGGGGGGTCGGGGAGCTGTTTTTT.

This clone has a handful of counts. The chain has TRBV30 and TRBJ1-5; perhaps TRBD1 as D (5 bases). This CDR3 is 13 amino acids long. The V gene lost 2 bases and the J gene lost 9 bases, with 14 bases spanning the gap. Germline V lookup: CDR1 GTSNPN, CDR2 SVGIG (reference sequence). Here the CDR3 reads CAWSLGGASPQHF. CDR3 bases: TGTGCCTGGAGTTTGGGGGGAGCCTCGCCCCAGCATTTT. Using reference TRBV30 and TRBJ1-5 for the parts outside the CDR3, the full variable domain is SQTIHQWPATLVQPVGSPLSLECTVEGTSNPNLYWYRQAAGRGLQLLFYSVGIGQISSEVPQNLSASRPQDRQFILSSKKLLLSDSGFYLCAWSLGGASPQHFGDGTRLSIL.

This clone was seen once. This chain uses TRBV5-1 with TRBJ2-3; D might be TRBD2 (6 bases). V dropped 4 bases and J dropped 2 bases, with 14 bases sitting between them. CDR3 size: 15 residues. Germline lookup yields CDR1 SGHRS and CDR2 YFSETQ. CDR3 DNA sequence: TGCGCCAGCAGCGGGGGGACTGCTCTCACAGATACGCAGTATTTT. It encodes CASSGGTALTDTQYF.

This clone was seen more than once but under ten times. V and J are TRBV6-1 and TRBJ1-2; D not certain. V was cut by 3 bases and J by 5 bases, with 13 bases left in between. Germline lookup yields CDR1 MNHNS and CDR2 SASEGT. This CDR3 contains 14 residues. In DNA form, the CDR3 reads TGTGCCAGCAGTGAGGCGACAAGCCGGTATGGCTACACCTTC. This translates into CASSEATSRYGYTF.

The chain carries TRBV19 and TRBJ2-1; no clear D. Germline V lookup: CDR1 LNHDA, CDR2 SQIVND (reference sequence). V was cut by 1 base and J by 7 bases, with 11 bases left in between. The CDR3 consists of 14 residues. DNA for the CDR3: TGTGCCAGTAGTATAGTTAGTACCCCAAATGAGCAGTTCTTC. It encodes CASSIVSTPNEQFF. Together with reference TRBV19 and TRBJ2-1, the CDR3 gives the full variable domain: DGGITQSPKYLFRKEGQNVTLSCEQNLNHDAMYWYRQDPGQGLRLIYYSQIVNDFQKGDIAEGYSVSREKKESFPLTVTSAQKNPTAFYLCASSIVSTPNEQFFGPGTRLTVL.

CDR3 sequence (DNA): TGTGCCAGCTCACCGGGGCCCACCGGAGAAAAACTGTTTTTT. Its translation: CASSPGPTGEKLFF. V is TRBV18 and J is TRBJ1-4; D is perhaps TRBD1 (5 bases). The V gene's germline CDR1 is KGHSH and CDR2 LQKENI. The CDR3 sequence is 14 residues long. The V end was cut by 3 bases, the J end by 8 bases, with 13 bases between.

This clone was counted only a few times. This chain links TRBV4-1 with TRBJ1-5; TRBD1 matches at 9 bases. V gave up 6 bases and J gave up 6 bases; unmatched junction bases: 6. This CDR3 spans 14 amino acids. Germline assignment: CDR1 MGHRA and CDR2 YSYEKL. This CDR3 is CASRPQGAGQPQHF. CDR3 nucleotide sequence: TGCGCCAGCAGACCACAGGGGGCCGGTCAGCCCCAGCATTTT.

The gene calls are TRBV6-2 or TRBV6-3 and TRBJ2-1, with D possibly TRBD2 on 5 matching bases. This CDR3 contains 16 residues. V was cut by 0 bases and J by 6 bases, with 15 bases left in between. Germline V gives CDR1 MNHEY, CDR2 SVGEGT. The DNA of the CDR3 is TGTGCCAGCAGTTACTCGAGGGAAACTTCCCCCAATGAGCAGTTCTTC. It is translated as CASSYSRETSPNEQFF.

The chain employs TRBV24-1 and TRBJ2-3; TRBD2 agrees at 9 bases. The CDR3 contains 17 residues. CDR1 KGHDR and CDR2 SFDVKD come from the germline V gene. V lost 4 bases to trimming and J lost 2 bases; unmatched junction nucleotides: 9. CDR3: CATSDFSGGRITDTQYF. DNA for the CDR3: TGTGCCACCAGTGACTTTAGCGGGGGCCGAATCACAGATACGCAGTATTTT.

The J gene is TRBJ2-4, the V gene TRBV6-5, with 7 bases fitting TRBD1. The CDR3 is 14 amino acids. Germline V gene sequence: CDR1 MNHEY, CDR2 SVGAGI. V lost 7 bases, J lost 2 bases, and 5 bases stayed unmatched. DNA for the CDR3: TGTGCCAGCACCATGGACAGGTCCAAAAACATTCAGTACTTC. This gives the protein CASTMDRSKNIQYF.

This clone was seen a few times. Here the CDR3 reads CASSPEGWGLNTEAFF. The CDR3 nucleotides are TGTGCCAGCAGCCCAGAGGGCTGGGGGCTTAACACTGAAGCTTTCTTT. The chain has TRBV13 and TRBJ1-1, with D perhaps matching TRBD1 (6 bases). Germline V CDR1 and CDR2: PRHDT, FYEKMQ (reference sequence). This CDR3 region has 16 residues. Trimming left V 5 bases short and J 2 bases short, with 18 bases between.

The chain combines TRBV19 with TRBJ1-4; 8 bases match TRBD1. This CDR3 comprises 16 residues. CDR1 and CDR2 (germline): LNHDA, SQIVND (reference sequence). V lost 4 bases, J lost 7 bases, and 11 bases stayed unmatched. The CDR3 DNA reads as TGTGCCAGTAGTACTTCGGACAGGGCTTACTCTGAAAAACTGTTTTTT. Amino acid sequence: CASSTSDRAYSEKLFF.

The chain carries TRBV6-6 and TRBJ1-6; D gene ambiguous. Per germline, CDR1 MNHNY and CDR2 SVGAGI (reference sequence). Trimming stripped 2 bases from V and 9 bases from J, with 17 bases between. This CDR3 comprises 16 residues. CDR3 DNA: TGTGCCAGCAGTTACGGGGTCGGGAGAACTGGTTCACCCCTCCACTTT. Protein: CASSYGVGRTGSPLHF.

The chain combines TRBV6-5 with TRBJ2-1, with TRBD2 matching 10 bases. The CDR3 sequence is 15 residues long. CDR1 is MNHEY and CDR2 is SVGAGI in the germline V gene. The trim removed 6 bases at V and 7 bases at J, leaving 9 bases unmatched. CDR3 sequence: CASSPSGGASNEQFF. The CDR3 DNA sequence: TGTGCCAGCAGCCCCAGCGGGGGGGCCTCGAATGAGCAGTTCTTC.

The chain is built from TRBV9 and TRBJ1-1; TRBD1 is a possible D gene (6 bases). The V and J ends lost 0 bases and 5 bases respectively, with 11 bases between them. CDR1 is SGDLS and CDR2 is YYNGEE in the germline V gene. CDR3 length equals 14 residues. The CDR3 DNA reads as TGTGCCAGCAGCGTAGAGGGGGTCCAGACTGAAGCTTTCTTT. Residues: CASSVEGVQTEAFF.